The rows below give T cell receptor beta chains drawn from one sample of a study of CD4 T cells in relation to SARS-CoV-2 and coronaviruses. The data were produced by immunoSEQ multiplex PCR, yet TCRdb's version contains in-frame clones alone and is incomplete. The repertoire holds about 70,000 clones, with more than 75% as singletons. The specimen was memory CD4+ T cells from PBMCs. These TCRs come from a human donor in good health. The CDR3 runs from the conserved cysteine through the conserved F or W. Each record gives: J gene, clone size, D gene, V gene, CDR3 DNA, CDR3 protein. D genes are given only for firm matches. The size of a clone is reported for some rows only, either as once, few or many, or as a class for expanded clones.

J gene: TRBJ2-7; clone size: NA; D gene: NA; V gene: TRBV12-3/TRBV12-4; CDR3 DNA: TGTGCCAGCAGTTTCGGGATCTCCTACGAGCAGTACTTC; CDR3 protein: CASSFGISYEQYF
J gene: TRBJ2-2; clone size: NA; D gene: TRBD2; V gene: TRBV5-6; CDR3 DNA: TGTGCCAGCAGCTTGTATTCGGCTAGCGGGGGCACCGGGGAGCTGTTTTTT; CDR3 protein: CASSLYSASGGTGELFF
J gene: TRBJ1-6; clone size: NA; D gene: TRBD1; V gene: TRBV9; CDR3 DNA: TGTGCCAGCAGCCCACAGGGACAGGGAAGTTCACCCCTCCACTTT; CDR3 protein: CASSPQGQGSSPLHF
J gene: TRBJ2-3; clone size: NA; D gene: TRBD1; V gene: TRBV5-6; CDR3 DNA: TGTGCCAGCAGCTTGAGGCAGGGGGCCATCACAGATACGCAGTATTTT; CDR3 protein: CASSLRQGAITDTQYF
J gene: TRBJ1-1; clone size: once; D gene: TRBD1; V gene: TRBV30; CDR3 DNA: TGTGCCTGGAACCAAGCAGGGGGGAACACTGAAGCTTTCTTT; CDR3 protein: CAWNQAGGNTEAFF
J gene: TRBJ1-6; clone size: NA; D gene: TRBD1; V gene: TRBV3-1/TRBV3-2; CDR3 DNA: TGTGCCAGCAGCTTAGACAGGGTGATCGCACCCCTCCACTTT; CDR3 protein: CASSLDRVIAPLHF
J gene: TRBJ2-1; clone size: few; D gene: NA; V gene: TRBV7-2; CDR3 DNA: NA; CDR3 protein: CASSLTGFAGGTEFF
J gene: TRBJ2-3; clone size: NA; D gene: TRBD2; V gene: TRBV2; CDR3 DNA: TGTGCCAGCATTGGGAGGGAACGCACTAGCACAGATACGCAGTATTTT; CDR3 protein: CASIGRERTSTDTQYF
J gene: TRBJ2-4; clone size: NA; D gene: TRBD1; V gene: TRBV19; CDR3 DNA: TGTGCCAGTAGTATAGAGGCAGGGGACAGTTGGGGAAACATTCAGTACTTC; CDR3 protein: CASSIEAGDSWGNIQYF
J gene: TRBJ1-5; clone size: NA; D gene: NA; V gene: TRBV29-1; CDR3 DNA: TGCAGCGTTGTCCCAGGGGGCAATCAGCCCCAGCATTTT; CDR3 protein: CSVVPGGNQPQHF
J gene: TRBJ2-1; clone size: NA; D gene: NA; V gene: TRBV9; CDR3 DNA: TGTGCCAGCAGCGTAGCTATGAGCCCCTACAATGAGCAGTTCTTC; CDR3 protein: CASSVAMSPYNEQFF
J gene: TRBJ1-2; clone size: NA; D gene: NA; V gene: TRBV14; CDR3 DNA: TGTGCCAGCAGCCAAGGGGGATTCTATGGCTACACCTTC; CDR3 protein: CASSQGGFYGYTF
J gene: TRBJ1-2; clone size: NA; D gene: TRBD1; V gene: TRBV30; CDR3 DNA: TGTGCCTGGGGGACAGGGCATGGCTACACCTTC; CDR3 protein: CAWGTGHGYTF
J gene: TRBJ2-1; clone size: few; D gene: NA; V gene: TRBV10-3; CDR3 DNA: TGTGCCGTACGGGACTCCCCACAAAATGAGCAGTTCTTC; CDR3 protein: CAVRDSPQNEQFF
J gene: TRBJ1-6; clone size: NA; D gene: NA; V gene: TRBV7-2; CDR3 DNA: TGTGCCAGCAGCTTAGTTCAGGGGCCTCGGGGAAATTCACCCCTCCACTTT; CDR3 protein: CASSLVQGPRGNSPLHF
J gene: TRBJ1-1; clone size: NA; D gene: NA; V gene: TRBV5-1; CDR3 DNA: TGCGCCAGCAGCTTGGATACCGGAAGGACTGAAGCTTTCTTT; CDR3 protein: CASSLDTGRTEAFF
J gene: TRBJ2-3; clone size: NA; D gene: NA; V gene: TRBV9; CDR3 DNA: TGTGCCAGCAGCCCCCTGTATGGGGCGGGTACAGATACGCAGTATTTT; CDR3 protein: CASSPLYGAGTDTQYF
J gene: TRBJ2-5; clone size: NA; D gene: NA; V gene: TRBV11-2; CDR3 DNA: TGTGCCAGCAGCTTAGAGGTGGGACTCCAAGAGACCCAGTACTTC; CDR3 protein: CASSLEVGLQETQYF
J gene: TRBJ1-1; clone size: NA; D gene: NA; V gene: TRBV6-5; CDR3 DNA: TGTGCCAGCAGAAAGAACACTGAAGCTTTCTTT; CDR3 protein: CASRKNTEAFF
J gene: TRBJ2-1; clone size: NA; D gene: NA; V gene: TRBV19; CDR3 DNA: TGTGCCACCCGGACGGGACGGAACCGAATCTTCTCCTACAATGAGCAGTTCTTC; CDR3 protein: CATRTGRNRIFSYNEQFF
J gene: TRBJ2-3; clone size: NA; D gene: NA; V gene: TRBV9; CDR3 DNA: TGTGCCAGCAGCGCCATTGCATCGAATACGCAGTATTTT; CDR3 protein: CASSAIASNTQYF
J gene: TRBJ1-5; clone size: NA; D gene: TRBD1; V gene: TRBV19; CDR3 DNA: TGTGCCAGTAACCAGGGACAGGGCTATCAGCCCCAGCATTTT; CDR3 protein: CASNQGQGYQPQHF
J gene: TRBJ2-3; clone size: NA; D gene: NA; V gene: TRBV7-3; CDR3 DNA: TGTGCCAGCAGCTCGACGAACCGGGTCAGGAGGCAAGATACGCAGTATTTT; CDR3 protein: CASSSTNRVRRQDTQYF
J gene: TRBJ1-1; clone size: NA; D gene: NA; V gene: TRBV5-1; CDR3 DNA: TGCGCCAGCAGCACGGTTCGAGGCCAGGGCACTGAAGCTTTCTTT; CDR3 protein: CASSTVRGQGTEAFF
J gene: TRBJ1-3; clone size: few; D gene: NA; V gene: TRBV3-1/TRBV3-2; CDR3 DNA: TGTGCCAGCAGCCTGGGTGAGGGAAACACCATATATTTT; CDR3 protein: CASSLGEGNTIYF
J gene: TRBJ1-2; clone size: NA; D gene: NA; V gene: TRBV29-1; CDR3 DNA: TGCAGCGTTGAAGATGGGACCTATGGCTACACCTTC; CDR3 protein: CSVEDGTYGYTF
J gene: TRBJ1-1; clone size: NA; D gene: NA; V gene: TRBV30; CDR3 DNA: TGTGCCTGGAGTTGGACCTTGGGGACTGAAGCTTTCTTT; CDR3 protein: CAWSWTLGTEAFF
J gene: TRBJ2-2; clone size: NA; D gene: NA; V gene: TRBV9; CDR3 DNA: TGTGCCAGCAGCGTAGCGCCCCCTCCTGACGGGGAGCTGTTTTTT; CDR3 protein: CASSVAPPPDGELFF
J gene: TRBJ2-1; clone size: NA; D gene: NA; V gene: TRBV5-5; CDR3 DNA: TGTGCCAGCAGCTTGAGGGTGCTGGGGGAGATATACAATGAGCAGTTCTTC; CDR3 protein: CASSLRVLGEIYNEQFF
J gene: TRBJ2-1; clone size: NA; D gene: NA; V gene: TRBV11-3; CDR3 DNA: TGTGCCAGCAGCTTATCCGGGAGCGGTGAGCAGTTCTTC; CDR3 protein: CASSLSGSGEQFF
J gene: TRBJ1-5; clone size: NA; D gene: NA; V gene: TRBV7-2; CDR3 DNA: TGTGCCAGCAGCTTAGCGGGCGGCAGACCAAATAGCAATCAGCCCCAGCATTTT; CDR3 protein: CASSLAGGRPNSNQPQHF
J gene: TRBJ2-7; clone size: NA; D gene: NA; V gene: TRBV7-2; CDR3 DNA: TGTGCCAGCAGCTACCGCGGGAACTACGAGCAGTACTTC; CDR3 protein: CASSYRGNYEQYF
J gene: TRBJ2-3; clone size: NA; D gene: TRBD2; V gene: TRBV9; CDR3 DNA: TGTGCCAGCAGCACCTCTAGCGGAGGAGATACGCAGTATTTT; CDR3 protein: CASSTSSGGDTQYF
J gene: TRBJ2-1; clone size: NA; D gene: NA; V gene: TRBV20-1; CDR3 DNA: TGCAGTGCTGGTGAATACAATGAGCAGTTCTTC; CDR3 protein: CSAGEYNEQFF
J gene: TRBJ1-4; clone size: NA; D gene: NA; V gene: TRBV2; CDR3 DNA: TGTGCCAGCAGTGACGGAGGGACGTACGGCGAACTGTTTTTT; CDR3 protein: CASSDGGTYGELFF
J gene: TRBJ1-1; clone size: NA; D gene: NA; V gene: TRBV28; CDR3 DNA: TGTGCCAGCAGTTTTCAAATAAGGGAGGGAGCTTTCTTT; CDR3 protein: CASSFQIREGAFF
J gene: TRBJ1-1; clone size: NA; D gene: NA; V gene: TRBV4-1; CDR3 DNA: TGCGCCAGCAGCCAAGATAGGGTGACCATGAACACTGAAGCTTTCTTT; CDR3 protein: CASSQDRVTMNTEAFF
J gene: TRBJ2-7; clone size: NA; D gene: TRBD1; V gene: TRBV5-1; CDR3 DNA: TGCGCCAGCAGCTTGCCACAGACAGGGTTCTACGAGCAGTACTTC; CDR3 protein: CASSLPQTGFYEQYF
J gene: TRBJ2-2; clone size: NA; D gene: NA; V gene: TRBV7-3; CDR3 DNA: TGTGCCAGCAGCTTAATCGGGGGGCCGATGGCCGGGGAGCTGTTTTTT; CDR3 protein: CASSLIGGPMAGELFF
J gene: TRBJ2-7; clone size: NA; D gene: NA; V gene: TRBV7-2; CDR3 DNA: TGTGCCAGCAGCCCAGCCGGGGCTCTTCGCTACGAGCAGTACTTC; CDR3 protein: CASSPAGALRYEQYF
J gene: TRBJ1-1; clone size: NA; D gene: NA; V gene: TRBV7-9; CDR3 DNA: TGTGCCAGCAGCTTAGACGTCGGGGGGTGGAACACTGAAGCTTTCTTT; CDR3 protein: CASSLDVGGWNTEAFF
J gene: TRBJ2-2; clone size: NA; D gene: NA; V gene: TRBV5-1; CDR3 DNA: TGCGCCAGCAGGGACTATCTCACCGGGGAGCTGTTTTTT; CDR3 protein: CASRDYLTGELFF
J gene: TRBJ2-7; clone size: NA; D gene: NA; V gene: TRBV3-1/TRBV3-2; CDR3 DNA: TGTGCCAGCAGCCAAGCTGCCCACGAGCAGTACTTC; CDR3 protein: CASSQAAHEQYF
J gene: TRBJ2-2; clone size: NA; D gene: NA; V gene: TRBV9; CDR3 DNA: TGTGCCAGCACCCGGGGGCTCCGGATGGTCGGGGAGCTGTTTTTT; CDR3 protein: CASTRGLRMVGELFF
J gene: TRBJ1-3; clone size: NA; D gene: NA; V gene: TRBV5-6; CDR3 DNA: TGTGCCAGCAGCTCCATGGGGACAAGTGTAAACACCATATATTTT; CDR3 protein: CASSSMGTSVNTIYF
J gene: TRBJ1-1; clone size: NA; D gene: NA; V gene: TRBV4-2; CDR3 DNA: TGTGCCAGCAGCCAAGGGGCGTGGCAGGGTTATATGAACACTGAAGCTTTCTTT; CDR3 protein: CASSQGAWQGYMNTEAFF
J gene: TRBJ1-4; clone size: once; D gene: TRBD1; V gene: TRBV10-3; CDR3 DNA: TGTGCCATCAGTCCTCAGGGGGGGAATGAAAAACTGTTTTTT; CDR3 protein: CAISPQGGNEKLFF
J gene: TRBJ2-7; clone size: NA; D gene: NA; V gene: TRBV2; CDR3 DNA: TGTGCCGGATTGGCAGGGGAGGGGGCCTACGAGCAGTACTTC; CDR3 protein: CAGLAGEGAYEQYF
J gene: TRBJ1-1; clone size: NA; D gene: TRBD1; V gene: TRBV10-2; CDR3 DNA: TGCGCCAGCAGGAGGGGGACAGGGATCACTGAAGCTTTCTTT; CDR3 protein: CASRRGTGITEAFF
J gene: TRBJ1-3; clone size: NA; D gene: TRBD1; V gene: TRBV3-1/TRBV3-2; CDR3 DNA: TGTGCCAGCAGCCTGGGACAGGGGGCAGGAAACACCATATATTTT; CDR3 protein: CASSLGQGAGNTIYF
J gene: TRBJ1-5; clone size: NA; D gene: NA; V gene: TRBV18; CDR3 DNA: TGTGCCAGCTCACTGGAGGGGTTTCAGCCCCAGCATTTT; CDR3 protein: CASSLEGFQPQHF
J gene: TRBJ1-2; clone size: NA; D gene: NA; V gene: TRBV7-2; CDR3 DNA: TGTGCCAGCAGCTTATACAGGGTCGGATATGATGGCTACACCTTC; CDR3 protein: CASSLYRVGYDGYTF
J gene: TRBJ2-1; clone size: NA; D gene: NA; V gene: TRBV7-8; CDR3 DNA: TGTGCCAGCAGCCCGATCCAGACAAGCGGACAGCAGTTCTTC; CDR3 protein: CASSPIQTSGQQFF
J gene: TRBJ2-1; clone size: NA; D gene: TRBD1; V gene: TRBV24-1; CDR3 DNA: TGTGCCACCAGTACGAGACAGGGGGCCAATGAGCAGTTCTTC; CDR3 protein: CATSTRQGANEQFF
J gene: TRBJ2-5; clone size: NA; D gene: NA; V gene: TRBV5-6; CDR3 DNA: TGTGCCAGCAGCTCCGGGACCGACCGAGAGACCCAGTACTTC; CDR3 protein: CASSSGTDRETQYF
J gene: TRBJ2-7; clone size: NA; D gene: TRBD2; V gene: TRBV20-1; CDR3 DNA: TGCAGTGCTAGTGTAACTAGCGGGGTTCGGGTCTACGAGCAGTACTTC; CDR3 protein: CSASVTSGVRVYEQYF
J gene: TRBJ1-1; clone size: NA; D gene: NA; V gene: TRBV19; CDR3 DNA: TGTGCCAGTAGTCAGACAAGATCAAACACTGAAGCTTTCTTT; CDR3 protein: CASSQTRSNTEAFF
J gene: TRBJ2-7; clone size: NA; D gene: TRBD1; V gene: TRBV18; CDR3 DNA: TGTGCCAGCTCACCAAACCAGGGGGAAGGCGGCGAGCAGTACTTC; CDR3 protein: CASSPNQGEGGEQYF
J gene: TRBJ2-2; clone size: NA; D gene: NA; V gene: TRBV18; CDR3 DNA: TGTGCCAGCTCACCAATGATGGGGCGTAGTAACGGGGAGCTGTTTTTT; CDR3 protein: CASSPMMGRSNGELFF
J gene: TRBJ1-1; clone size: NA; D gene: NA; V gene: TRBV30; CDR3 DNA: TGTGCCTGGAGTGTATCATCCGGGTGGAAGACTGAAGCTTTCTTT; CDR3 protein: CAWSVSSGWKTEAFF